The 32 T cell receptor beta chains below were found in one sample sequenced in a study of TIL therapy for anti-PD-1-resistant metastatic lung cancer. The libraries were made with immunoSEQ v3. Libraries were prepared by immunoSEQ multiplex PCR; TCRdb keeps only in-frame clonotypes and omits some of them. Among about 6,400 clones, roughly 60% were seen once, and the ten largest hold under 7.5%. As to time point: pre-treatment sample, taken before nivolumab and TIL therapy. Tumor tissue came from excised metastases, mostly pleural nodules or supraclavicular lymph nodes. The sequenced sample was tumor tissue, obtained at baseline. The receptors here all came from a person between 25 and 79 years old with non-small cell lung cancer.

This clone has a handful of counts. This sequence joins TRBV5-5 and TRBJ1-1; the match to TRBD1 covers 9 bases. The CDR3 covers 14 residues. From germline, CDR1 is SGHKS and CDR2 YYEKEE (reference sequence). Germline trimming cut 2 bases from V and 4 bases from J; bases unmatched to any gene: 3. DNA of the CDR3: TGTGCCAGCAGCTTTTCGGACAGGGGCACTGAAGCTTTCTTT. The encoded protein is CASSFSDRGTEAFF.

This rearrangement joins TRBV12-5 to TRBJ1-3, with a tentative D call TRBD1 (5 bases). Trimming left V 3 bases short and J 0 bases short, with 21 bases between. Germline CDR1 LGHNT, CDR2 FRNRAP. This CDR3 has 19 residues. The DNA of the CDR3 is TGTGCTAGTGGTTTCCTCCAACAAGGGACTCTTCGCTCTGGAAACACCATATATTTT. It specifies CASGFLQQGTLRSGNTIYF.

This clone is categorized as medium-sized. The chain links TRBV5-1 to TRBJ2-7; 7 nucleotides agree with TRBD1. The CDR3 spans 14 residues. Germline values: CDR1 SGHRS, CDR2 YFSETQ. J lost 3 bases, V lost 4 bases, and 7 bases had no gene match. CDR3 nucleotides: TGCGCCAGCAGCCGGAAGGGGGACAGCTACGAGCAGTACTTC. This encodes CASSRKGDSYEQYF.

This clone was seen more than once but under ten times. The rearrangement uses TRBV28 and TRBJ2-2, with D unclear. Trimming took 4 bases from V and 5 from J, leaving 5 bases between them. The CDR3 has 12 residues. The germline V gene encodes CDR1 MDHEN and CDR2 SYDVKM. The CDR3 coding sequence is TGTGCCAGCAGTTGGGTTACCGGGGAGCTGTTTTTT. It is translated as CASSWVTGELFF.

This chain links TRBV2 with TRBJ2-2, with D tentatively TRBD2 (5 bases). Trimming pared 4 bases from V and 8 bases from J, leaving 8 bases between. Germline V gives CDR1 SNHLY, CDR2 FYNNEI. CDR3 length: 12 residues. CDR3 DNA sequence: TGTGCCAGCAGTGTCCCGGGGGGGGAGCTGTTTTTT. Its protein product is CASSVPGGELFF.

The sample holds one count of this clone. The rearrangement links TRBV7-2 to TRBJ2-1, with TRBD2 matching 7 bases. J lost 0 bases, V lost 1 base, and 3 bases had no gene match. The CDR3 runs 16 residues. Germline V CDR1 and CDR2: SGHTA, FQGNSA. CDR3 protein: CASSLVGGSSYNEQFF. Written as DNA, the CDR3 is TGTGCCAGCAGCTTAGTCGGCGGGAGCTCCTACAATGAGCAGTTCTTC.

The CDR3 spells CASRKGADTQYF. The CDR3 region has the DNA TGTGCCAGCAGAAAGGGGGCAGATACGCAGTATTTT. The chain combines TRBV27 with TRBJ2-3; D is perhaps TRBD1 (6 bases). Germline V lookup: CDR1 MNHEY, CDR2 SMNVEV (reference sequence). Trimming pared 6 bases from V and 4 bases from J, leaving 8 bases between. The CDR3 has 12 amino acids.

This clone is labeled large. J is TRBJ1-2 and V is TRBV7-2; 8 bases are shared with TRBD1. The germline V gene encodes CDR1 SGHTA and CDR2 FQGNSA. This CDR3 is 12 amino acids long. With V trimmed by 6 bases and J by 14 bases, 11 bases remained unmatched. This CDR3 reads CASSRPGQARTF. The CDR3 DNA is TGTGCCAGCAGTAGGCCGGGACAGGCGAGGACCTTC.

A single count supports this clone. The chain employs TRBV30 and TRBJ1-2, with D unresolved. The CDR3 spans 11 residues. V lost 3 bases to trimming and J lost 11 bases, with 13 bases between them. From germline, CDR1 is GTSNPN and CDR2 SVGIG (reference sequence). The CDR3 sequence: CAWSGPPGYTF. The CDR3 bases are TGTGCCTGGAGCGGACCCCCGGGGTACACCTTC.

This clone has a handful of counts. The chain carries TRBV6-2 or TRBV6-3 and TRBJ1-5; D is ambiguous. This CDR3 region has 15 residues. Deletions cut 0 bases from V and 4 bases from J, with 10 bases between. Germline V gene sequence: CDR1 MNHEY, CDR2 SVGEGT. The CDR3, as DNA: TGTGCCAGCAGTTACTCGGGAGAGGGTAATCAGCCCCAGCATTTT. As protein: CASSYSGEGNQPQHF.

The CDR3 region is CASSPDRGRSGANVLTF. CDR3 bases: TGTGCCAGCAGCCCGGACAGGGGTAGGAGTGGGGCCAACGTCCTGACTTTC. The V call is TRBV11-2, the J call TRBJ2-6, with TRBD1 matching 9 bases. The germline V gene has CDR1 SGHAT and CDR2 FQNNGV. This CDR3 is built from 17 residues. V dropped 5 bases and J dropped 3; count of bases not matched to a gene: 8. The whole variable domain, filled in from reference TRBV11-2 and TRBJ2-6, reads EAGVAQSPRYKIIEKRQSVAFWCNPISGHATLYWYQQILGQGPKLLIQFQNNGVVDDSQLPKDRFSAERLKGVDSTLKIQPAKLEDSAVYLCASSPDRGRSGANVLTFGAGSRLTVL.

The chain links TRBV28 to TRBJ2-7; TRBD2 is a possible D gene (5 bases). From germline, CDR1 is MDHEN and CDR2 SYDVKM. The V end was cut by 5 bases, the J end by 3 bases, with 17 bases between. This CDR3 is built from 15 residues. CDR3 in amino acids: CASSGGLGRSYEQYF. CDR3 nucleotides: TGTGCCAGCAGTGGCGGGCTCGGACGGAGCTACGAGCAGTACTTC.

This clone has more than one count but fewer than ten. The V call is TRBV5-6, the J call TRBJ1-6; tentative D call: TRBD1 (5 bases). CDR1 and CDR2 from the germline V gene are SGHDT and YYEEEE. The CDR3 contains 13 residues. V was pared by 4 bases and J by 4 bases, with 6 bases between. The CDR3 sequence is CASSRQYNSPLHF. The CDR3 DNA reads TGTGCCAGCAGCCGACAGTATAATTCACCCCTCCACTTT.

The V gene is TRBV9, the J gene TRBJ2-3, with D tentatively TRBD1 or TRBD2 (7 bases each). The CDR3 is 18 amino acids. The V gene's germline CDR1 is SGDLS and CDR2 YYNGEE. V was shortened by 0 bases and J by 5 bases, with 22 bases between the two germline ends. CDR3 sequence (DNA): TGTGCCAGCAGCGTAGGAGCAGGGGGGAGGGCCGCGAAAGATACGCAGTATTTT. Amino acids: CASSVGAGGRAAKDTQYF.

The chain combines TRBV19 with TRBJ2-7, with 8 bases that match TRBD1. Germline assignment: CDR1 LNHDA and CDR2 SQIVND (reference sequence). The V and J ends lost 5 bases and 6 bases, in that order; junction bases with no gene match: 9. The CDR3 totals 14 residues. Here the CDR3 DNA reads TGTGCCAGTAGTTCAGGGGGCGGAGAGGGCGAGCAGTACTTC. It translates to CASSSGGGEGEQYF.

This clone was observed a few times. The chain combines TRBV27 with TRBJ2-2; TRBD1 matches 8 bases. V shed 6 bases, J shed 3 bases, and the junction held 0 bases outside the gene matches. Germline CDR1 MNHEY, CDR2 SMNVEV (reference sequence). The CDR3 runs to 13 residues. CDR3 bases: TGTGCCAGCAGGACAGGGGACACCGGGGAGCTGTTTTTT. This codes for CASRTGDTGELFF.

The chain uses TRBV6-1 and TRBJ2-1, with a possible D match to TRBD1 (6 bases). There are 15 residues in the CDR3. V lost 2 bases to trimming and J lost 3 bases, with 11 bases between them. Germline V gene data show CDR1 as MNHNS and CDR2 as SASEGT. The CDR3: CASSERAGDYNEQFF. The CDR3 coding sequence is TGTGCCAGCAGTGAACGGGCAGGGGACTACAATGAGCAGTTCTTC.

This sequence joins TRBV27 and TRBJ2-2; 10 positions agree with TRBD2. The CDR3 length is 15 residues. Germline V gene data show CDR1 as MNHEY and CDR2 as SMNVEV (reference sequence). V shed 4 bases, J shed 5 bases, and the junction held 4 bases outside the gene matches. CDR3 sequence: CASSSLAGVTGELFF. CDR3 nucleotides: TGTGCCAGCAGTTCCCTAGCGGGAGTAACCGGGGAGCTGTTTTTT.

V is TRBV7-3 and J is TRBJ2-7, with 8 bases fitting TRBD2. Per the germline V gene, CDR1 is SGHTA and CDR2 is FQGTGA. The CDR3 totals 13 residues. Trimming removed 9 bases from V and 1 base from J; junction bases left unmatched: 5. The CDR3 protein is CARTGTRSYEQYF. The DNA of the CDR3 is TGTGCCAGGACCGGGACTAGGTCCTACGAGCAGTACTTC.

This clone ranks as medium-sized. In DNA form, the CDR3 reads TGTGCCAGCAGTTACCCTGGGACTAGCGGATTGGCCAAAAACATTCAGTACTTC. It translates to CASSYPGTSGLAKNIQYF. This chain joins TRBV6-2 or TRBV6-3 and TRBJ2-4; 11 nucleotides match TRBD2. The CDR3 contains 18 residues. Germline V gene lookup returns CDR1 MNHEY and CDR2 SVGEGT. J lost 1 base, V lost 2 bases, and 7 bases had no gene match.

This clone was seen a few times. The V call is TRBV25-1, the J call TRBJ2-2; a possible D gene is TRBD2 (5 bases). From germline, CDR1 is MGHDK and CDR2 SYGVNS. The CDR3 contains 17 residues. The ends were cut back, 6 bases at V and 1 base at J, with 18 bases in the middle. The DNA for the CDR3 is TGTGCCAGCAGCCCGGGGATGGGTGGGCGGAACACCGGGGAGCTGTTTTTT. This gives the protein CASSPGMGGRNTGELFF.

V and J are TRBV7-2 and TRBJ1-2; 8 nucleotides line up with TRBD1. The length of the CDR3 is 13 residues. Germline V gene sequence: CDR1 SGHTA, CDR2 FQGNSA. Trimming removed 6 bases from V and 8 bases from J; junction bases left unmatched: 8. The CDR3 spells CASRGGQGRGYTF. As DNA, the CDR3 is TGTGCCAGCAGGGGAGGACAGGGCAGGGGCTACACCTTC.

The chain recombines TRBV16 with TRBJ1-5; D gene uncertain. Germline V CDR1 and CDR2: KGHSY, FQNENV. The CDR3 spans 11 residues. Trimming left V 4 bases short and J 8 bases short, with 6 bases between. CDR3 in amino acids: CASSPVEPQHF. DNA for the CDR3: TGTGCCAGCAGCCCCGTTGAGCCCCAGCATTTT.

The chain employs TRBV20-1 and TRBJ2-5; D is unresolved. The CDR3 contains 12 residues. V was shortened by 6 bases and J by 1 base, with 9 bases between the two germline ends. The germline gives CDR1 DFQATT, CDR2 SNEGSKA (reference sequence). Here the CDR3 reads CSASRAQETQYF. As DNA, the CDR3 is TGCAGTGCAAGTAGGGCCCAAGAGACCCAGTACTTC.

The CDR3 DNA follows: TGTGCCAGCAGATCGAGTCGGCCCCAGCATTTT. Translation gives CASRSSRPQHF. The V and J genes are TRBV28 and TRBJ1-5; D gene unclear. The ends were cut back, 6 bases at V and 9 bases at J, with 9 bases in the middle. This CDR3 has 11 amino acids. Per the germline V gene, CDR1 is MDHEN and CDR2 is SYDVKM.

This clone showed up just a few times. The chain employs TRBV27 and TRBJ2-2, with 7 bases that match TRBD1. V lost 2 bases and J lost 4; bases outside the gene matches: 1. Germline V gene sequence: CDR1 MNHEY, CDR2 SMNVEV (reference sequence). The CDR3 length is 14 residues. CDR3 in amino acids: CASSLAGGTGELFF. The DNA for the CDR3 is TGTGCCAGCAGTTTAGCAGGGGGCACCGGGGAGCTGTTTTTT.

The V and J genes are TRBV28 and TRBJ1-4; the match to TRBD1 covers 7 bases. V shed 3 bases and J 7 bases; nucleotides not matched to a gene: 8. The CDR3 sequence is 15 residues long. The germline V gene has CDR1 MDHEN and CDR2 SYDVKM. The CDR3 sequence is CASSFPTGRSEKLFF. The CDR3 bases are TGTGCCAGCAGTTTCCCGACAGGGAGAAGTGAAAAACTGTTTTTT.

The chain carries TRBV11-2 and TRBJ2-1; a weak D match, TRBD2 (7 bases). The CDR3 has 15 residues. Trimming took off 2 bases at V and 12 bases at J, with 20 bases between the two ends. Germline V gives CDR1 SGHAT, CDR2 FQNNGV. CDR3 DNA sequence: TGTGCCAGCAGCTTACGGCTAGCGGCCCAGGGGTGGCAGTTCTTC. It encodes CASSLRLAAQGWQFF.

This clone has only a few counts. The chain carries TRBV5-6 and TRBJ1-4; 10 bases are a match to TRBD1. The CDR3 is 15 amino acids. Per germline, CDR1 SGHDT and CDR2 YYEEEE. V shed 4 bases and J 8 bases; nucleotides not matched to a gene: 8. The CDR3 DNA follows: TGTGCCAGCAGCCTCCGGACAGGGGGAAACGAAAAACTGTTTTTT. It encodes CASSLRTGGNEKLFF.

In its sample, this clone ranks as medium-sized (0.01 to 0.1%). The V and J genes are TRBV10-3 and TRBJ2-1; a possible D gene is TRBD2 (5 bases). In germline, CDR1 is ENHRY, CDR2 SYGVKD. CDR3 length equals 15 residues. V lost 4 bases and J lost 3, with 13 bases in between. CDR3 nucleotides: TGTGCCATCAGTGCGGTACTAGATAACTACAATGAGCAGTTCTTC. Amino acid sequence: CAISAVLDNYNEQFF.

The genes are TRBV7-9 and TRBJ2-3, with 10 bases fitting TRBD2. There are 16 residues in the CDR3. Germline values: CDR1 SEHNR, CDR2 FQNEAQ (reference sequence). V lost 5 bases, J lost 4 bases, and 9 bases stayed unmatched. The CDR3 DNA is TGTGCCAGCAGCACCCGACTAGCGGGTTTTGCAGATACGCAGTATTTT. Protein: CASSTRLAGFADTQYF.

The chain is built from TRBV6-2 or TRBV6-3 and TRBJ2-1, with 11 positions matching TRBD1. Germline loops: CDR1 MNHEY, CDR2 SVGEGT. The CDR3 is made up of 16 amino acids. V shed 5 bases and J 8 bases; nucleotides not matched to a gene: 11. In DNA, the CDR3 is TGTGCCAGCAGTCAGGTCCTCCGGGACAGGGGGGATGAGCAGTTCTTC. It specifies CASSQVLRDRGDEQFF.